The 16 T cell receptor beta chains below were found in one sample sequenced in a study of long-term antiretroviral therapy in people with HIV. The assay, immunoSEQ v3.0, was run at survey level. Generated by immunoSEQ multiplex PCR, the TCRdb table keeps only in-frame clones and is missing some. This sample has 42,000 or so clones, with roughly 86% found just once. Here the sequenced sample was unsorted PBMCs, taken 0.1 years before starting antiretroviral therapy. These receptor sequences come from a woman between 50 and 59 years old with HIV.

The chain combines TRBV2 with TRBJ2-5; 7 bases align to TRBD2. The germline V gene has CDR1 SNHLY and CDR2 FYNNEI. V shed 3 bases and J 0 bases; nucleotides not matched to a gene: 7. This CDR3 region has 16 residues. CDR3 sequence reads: CASSDLERGDQETQYF. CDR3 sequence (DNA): TGTGCCAGCAGTGACCTGGAACGGGGGGACCAAGAGACCCAGTACTTC.

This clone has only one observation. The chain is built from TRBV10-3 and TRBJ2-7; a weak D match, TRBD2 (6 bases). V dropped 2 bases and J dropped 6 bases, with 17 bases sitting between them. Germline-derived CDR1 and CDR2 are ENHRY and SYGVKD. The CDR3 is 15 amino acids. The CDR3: CAISETGRDSLEQYF. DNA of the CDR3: TGTGCCATCAGTGAGACTGGGCGGGACTCTCTCGAGCAGTACTTC.

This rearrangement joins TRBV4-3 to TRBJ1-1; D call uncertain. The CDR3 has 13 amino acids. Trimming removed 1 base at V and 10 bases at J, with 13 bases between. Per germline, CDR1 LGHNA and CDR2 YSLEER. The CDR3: CASSQGDGLSAFF. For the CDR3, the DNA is TGCGCCAGCAGCCAAGGGGATGGATTGTCAGCTTTCTTT.

This CDR3 reads CASSLGPGELFF. Here the CDR3 DNA reads TGTGCCAGCAGCTTGGGCCCCGGGGAGCTGTTTTTT. The chain recombines TRBV5-6 with TRBJ2-2; D not resolved. The CDR3 is made up of 12 amino acids. Germline CDR1 is SGHDT and CDR2 is YYEEEE. Trimming left V 0 bases short and J 6 bases short, with 3 bases between.

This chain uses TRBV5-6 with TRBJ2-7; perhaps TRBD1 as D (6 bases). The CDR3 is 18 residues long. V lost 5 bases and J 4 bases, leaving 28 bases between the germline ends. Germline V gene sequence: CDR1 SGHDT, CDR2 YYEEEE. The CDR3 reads CASRSTPTQGIFPYEQYF. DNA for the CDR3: TGTGCCAGCAGGTCGACCCCGACTCAGGGGATCTTCCCTTACGAGCAGTACTTC.

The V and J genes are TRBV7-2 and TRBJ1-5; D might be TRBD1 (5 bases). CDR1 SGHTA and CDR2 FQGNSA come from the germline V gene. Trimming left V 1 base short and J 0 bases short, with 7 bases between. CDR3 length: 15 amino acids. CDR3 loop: CASSLVQGSNQPQHF. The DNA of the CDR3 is TGTGCCAGCAGCTTAGTTCAGGGTAGCAATCAGCCCCAGCATTTT. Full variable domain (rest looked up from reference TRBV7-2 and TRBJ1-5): GAGVSQSPSNKVTEKGKDVELRCDPISGHTALYWYRQSLGQGLEFLIYFQGNSAPDKSGLPSDRFSAERTGGSVSTLTIQRTQQEDSAVYLCASSLVQGSNQPQHFGDGTRLSIL.

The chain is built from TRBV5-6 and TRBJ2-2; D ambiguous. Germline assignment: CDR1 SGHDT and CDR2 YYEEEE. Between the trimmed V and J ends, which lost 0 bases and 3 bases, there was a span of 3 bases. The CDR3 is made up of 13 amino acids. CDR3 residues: CASSLEYTGELFF. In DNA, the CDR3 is TGTGCCAGCAGCTTGGAGTACACCGGGGAGCTGTTTTTT.

CDR3 bases: TGTGCCAGCAGCGTAGAAGAGCGCTACGAGCAGTACTTC. It translates to CASSVEERYEQYF. The rearrangement joins TRBV9 to TRBJ2-7; D unclear. The CDR3 loop spans 13 amino acids. Germline loops: CDR1 SGDLS, CDR2 YYNGEE. V lost 0 bases and J 3 bases, leaving 7 bases between the germline ends.

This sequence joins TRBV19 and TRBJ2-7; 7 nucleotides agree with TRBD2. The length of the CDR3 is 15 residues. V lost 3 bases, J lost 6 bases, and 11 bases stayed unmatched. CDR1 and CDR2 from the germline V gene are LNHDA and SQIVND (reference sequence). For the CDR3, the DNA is TGTGCCAGTAGTATTGGGGGGGGACGCCTCACCGAGCAGTACTTC. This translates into CASSIGGGRLTEQYF.

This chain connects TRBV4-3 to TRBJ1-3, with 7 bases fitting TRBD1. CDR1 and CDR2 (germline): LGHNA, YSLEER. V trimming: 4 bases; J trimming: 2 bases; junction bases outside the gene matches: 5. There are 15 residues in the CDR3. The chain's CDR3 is CASSPQTGAGNTIYF. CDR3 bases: TGCGCCAGCAGCCCGCAAACAGGGGCTGGAAACACCATATATTTT.

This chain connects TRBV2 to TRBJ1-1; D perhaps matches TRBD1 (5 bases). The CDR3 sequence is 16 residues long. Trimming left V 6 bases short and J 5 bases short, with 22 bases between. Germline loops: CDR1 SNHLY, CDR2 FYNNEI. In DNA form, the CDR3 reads TGTGCCAGCAGAGGACCCCCGGGGGGGATGGGAACTGAAGCTTTCTTT. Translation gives CASRGPPGGMGTEAFF.

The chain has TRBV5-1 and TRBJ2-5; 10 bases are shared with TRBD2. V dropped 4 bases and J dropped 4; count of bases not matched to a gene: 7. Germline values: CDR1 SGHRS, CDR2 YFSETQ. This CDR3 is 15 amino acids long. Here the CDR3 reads CASSPSGGPGETQYF. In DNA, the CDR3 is TGCGCCAGCAGCCCTAGCGGGGGCCCCGGAGAGACCCAGTACTTC.

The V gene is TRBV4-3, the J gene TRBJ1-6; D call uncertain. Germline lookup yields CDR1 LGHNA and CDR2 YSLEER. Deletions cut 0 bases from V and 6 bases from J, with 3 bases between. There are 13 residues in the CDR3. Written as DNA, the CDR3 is TGCGCCAGCAGCCAAGATCCTAATTCACCCCTCCACTTT. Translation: CASSQDPNSPLHF.

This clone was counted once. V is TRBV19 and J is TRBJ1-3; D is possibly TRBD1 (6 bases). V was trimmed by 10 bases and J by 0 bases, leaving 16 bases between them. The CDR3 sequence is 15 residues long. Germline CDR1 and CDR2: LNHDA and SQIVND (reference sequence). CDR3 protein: CATTSRGGSGNTIYF. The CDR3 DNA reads TGTGCCACCACATCCAGGGGTGGCTCTGGAAACACCATATATTTT.

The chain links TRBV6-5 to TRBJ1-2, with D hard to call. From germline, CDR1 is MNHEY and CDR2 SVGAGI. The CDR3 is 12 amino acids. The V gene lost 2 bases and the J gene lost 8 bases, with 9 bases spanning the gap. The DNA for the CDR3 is TGTGCCAGCAGTTACGGGTCGGGGGGCTACACCTTC. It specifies CASSYGSGGYTF.

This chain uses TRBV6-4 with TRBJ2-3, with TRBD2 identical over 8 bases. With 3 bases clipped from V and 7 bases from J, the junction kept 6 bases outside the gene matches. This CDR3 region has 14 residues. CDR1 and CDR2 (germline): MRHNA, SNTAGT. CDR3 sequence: CASSDSGDANTQYF. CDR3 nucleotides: TGTGCCAGCAGTGATAGCGGGGATGCCAATACGCAGTATTTT.